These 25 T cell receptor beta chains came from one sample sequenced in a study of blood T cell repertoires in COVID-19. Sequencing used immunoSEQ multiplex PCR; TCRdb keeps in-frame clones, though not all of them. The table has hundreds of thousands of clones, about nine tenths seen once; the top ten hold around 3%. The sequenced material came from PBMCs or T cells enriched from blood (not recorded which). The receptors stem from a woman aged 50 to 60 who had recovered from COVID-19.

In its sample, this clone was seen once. Written as DNA, the CDR3 is TGTGCCAGCAGCTTACCAGGGACAGGGGGCTGGGAGACCCAGTACTTC. It yields the protein CASSLPGTGGWETQYF. V gene TRBV7-2 combines with J gene TRBJ2-5; 12 bases are a match to TRBD1. The V gene's germline CDR1 is SGHTA and CDR2 FQGNSA. V shed 2 bases and J 5 bases; nucleotides not matched to a gene: 6. The CDR3 is 16 residues long. The whole variable domain, filled in from reference TRBV7-2 and TRBJ2-5, reads GAGVSQSPSNKVTEKGKDVELRCDPISGHTALYWYRQSLGQGLEFLIYFQGNSAPDKSGLPSDRFSAERTGGSVSTLTIQRTQQEDSAVYLCASSLPGTGGWETQYFGPGTRLLVL.

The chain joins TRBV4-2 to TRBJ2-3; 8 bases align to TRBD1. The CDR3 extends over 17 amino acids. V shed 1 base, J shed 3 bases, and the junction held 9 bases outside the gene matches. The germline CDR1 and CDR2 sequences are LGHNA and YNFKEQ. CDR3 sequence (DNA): TGTGCCAGCAGCCAAGCTGGGACAGGTAGGAGGACAGATACGCAGTATTTT. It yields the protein CASSQAGTGRRTDTQYF.

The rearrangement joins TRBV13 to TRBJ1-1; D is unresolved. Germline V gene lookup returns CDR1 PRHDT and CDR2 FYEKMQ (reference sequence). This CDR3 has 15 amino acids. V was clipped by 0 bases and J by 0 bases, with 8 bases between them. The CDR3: CASSLGARLNTEAFF. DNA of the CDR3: TGTGCCAGCAGCTTAGGGGCTCGTCTGAACACTGAAGCTTTCTTT.

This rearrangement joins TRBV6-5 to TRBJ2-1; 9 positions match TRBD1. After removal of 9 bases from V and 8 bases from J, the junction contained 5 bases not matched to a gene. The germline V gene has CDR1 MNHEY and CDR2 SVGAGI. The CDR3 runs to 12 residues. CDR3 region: CASPDRGDEQFF. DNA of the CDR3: TGTGCCAGTCCGGACAGGGGCGATGAGCAGTTCTTC.

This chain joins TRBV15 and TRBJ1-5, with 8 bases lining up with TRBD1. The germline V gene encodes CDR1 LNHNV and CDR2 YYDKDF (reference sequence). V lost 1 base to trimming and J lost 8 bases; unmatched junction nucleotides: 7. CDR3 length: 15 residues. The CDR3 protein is CATSRGTGGGEPQHF. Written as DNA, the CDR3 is TGTGCCACCAGCAGAGGTACAGGGGGAGGTGAGCCCCAGCATTTT.

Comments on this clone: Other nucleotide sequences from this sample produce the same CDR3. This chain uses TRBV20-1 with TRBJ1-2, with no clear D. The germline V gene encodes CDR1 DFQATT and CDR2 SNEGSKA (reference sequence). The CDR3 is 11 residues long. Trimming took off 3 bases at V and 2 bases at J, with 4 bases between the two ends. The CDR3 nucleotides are TGCAGTGCTAGTTTAAACTATGGCTACACCTTC. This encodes CSASLNYGYTF.

The CDR3 nucleotides read TGTGCCAGCAGCCAGCACAGGGGGGGGGCAGATACGCAGTATTTT. Protein sequence: CASSQHRGGADTQYF. V is TRBV7-9 and J is TRBJ2-3; a weak D match, TRBD1 (8 bases). The CDR3 covers 15 residues. The V gene's germline CDR1 is SEHNR and CDR2 FQNEAQ (reference sequence). Trimming took 5 bases from V and 4 from J, leaving 16 bases between them.

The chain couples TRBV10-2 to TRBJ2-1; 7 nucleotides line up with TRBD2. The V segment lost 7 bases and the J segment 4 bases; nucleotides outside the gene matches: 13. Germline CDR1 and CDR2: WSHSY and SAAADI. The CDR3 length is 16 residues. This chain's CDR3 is CASTKRGGGGYNEQFF. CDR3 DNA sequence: TGCGCCAGCACTAAAAGAGGTGGGGGGGGATACAATGAGCAGTTCTTC.

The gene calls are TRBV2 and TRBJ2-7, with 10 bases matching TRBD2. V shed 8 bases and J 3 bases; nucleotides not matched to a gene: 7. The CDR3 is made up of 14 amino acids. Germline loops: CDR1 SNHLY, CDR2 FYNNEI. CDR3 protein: CASGWTSGRYEQYF. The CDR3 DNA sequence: TGTGCCAGCGGCTGGACTAGCGGTCGCTACGAGCAGTACTTC.

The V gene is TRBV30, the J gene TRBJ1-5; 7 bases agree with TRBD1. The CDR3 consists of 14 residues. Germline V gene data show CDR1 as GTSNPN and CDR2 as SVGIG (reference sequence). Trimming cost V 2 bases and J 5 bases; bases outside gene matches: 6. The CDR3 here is CAWSRPGGYQPQHF. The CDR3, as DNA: TGTGCCTGGAGTCGCCCAGGGGGTTATCAGCCCCAGCATTTT.

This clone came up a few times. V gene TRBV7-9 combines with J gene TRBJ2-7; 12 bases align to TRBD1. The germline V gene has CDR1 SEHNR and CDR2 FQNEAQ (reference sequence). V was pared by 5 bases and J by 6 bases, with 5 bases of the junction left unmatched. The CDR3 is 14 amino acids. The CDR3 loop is CASSPGTGGAEQYF. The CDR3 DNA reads TGTGCCAGCAGCCCCGGGACAGGGGGCGCCGAGCAGTACTTC.

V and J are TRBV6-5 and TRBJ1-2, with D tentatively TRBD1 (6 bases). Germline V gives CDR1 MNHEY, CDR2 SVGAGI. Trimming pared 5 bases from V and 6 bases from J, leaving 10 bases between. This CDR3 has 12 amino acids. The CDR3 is CASSPDRDGYTF. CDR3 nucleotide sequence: TGTGCCAGCAGTCCGGACAGAGATGGCTACACCTTC.

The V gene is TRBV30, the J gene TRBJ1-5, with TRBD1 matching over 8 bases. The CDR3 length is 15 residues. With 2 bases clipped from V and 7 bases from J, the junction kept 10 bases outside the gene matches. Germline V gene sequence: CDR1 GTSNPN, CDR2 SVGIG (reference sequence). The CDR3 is CAWSQGAGYGQPQHF. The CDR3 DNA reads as TGTGCCTGGAGTCAGGGGGCAGGGTACGGGCAGCCCCAGCATTTT. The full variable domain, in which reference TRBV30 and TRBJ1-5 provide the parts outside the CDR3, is SQTIHQWPATLVQPVGSPLSLECTVEGTSNPNLYWYRQAAGRGLQLLFYSVGIGQISSEVPQNLSASRPQDRQFILSSKKLLLSDSGFYLCAWSQGAGYGQPQHFGDGTRLSIL.

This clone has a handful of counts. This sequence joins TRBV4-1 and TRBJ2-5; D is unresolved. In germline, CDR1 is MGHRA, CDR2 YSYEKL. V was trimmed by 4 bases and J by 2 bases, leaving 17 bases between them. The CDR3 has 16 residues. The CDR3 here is CASSRGSSGLQETQYF. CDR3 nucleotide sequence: TGCGCCAGCAGCCGAGGCTCCTCTGGCTTGCAAGAGACCCAGTACTTC.

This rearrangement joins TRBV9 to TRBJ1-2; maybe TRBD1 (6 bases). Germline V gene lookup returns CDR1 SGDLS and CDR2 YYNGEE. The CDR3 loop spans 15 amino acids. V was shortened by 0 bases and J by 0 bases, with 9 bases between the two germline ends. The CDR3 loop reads CASSVVAGANYGYTF. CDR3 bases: TGTGCCAGCAGCGTAGTTGCAGGGGCTAACTATGGCTACACCTTC.

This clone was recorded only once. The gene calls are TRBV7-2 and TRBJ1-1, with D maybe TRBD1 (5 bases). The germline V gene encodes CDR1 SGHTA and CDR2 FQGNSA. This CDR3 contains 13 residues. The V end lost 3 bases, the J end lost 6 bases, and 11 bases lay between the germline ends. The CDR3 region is CASSFEGVAEAFF. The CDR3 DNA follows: TGTGCCAGCAGCTTTGAAGGGGTCGCTGAAGCTTTCTTT. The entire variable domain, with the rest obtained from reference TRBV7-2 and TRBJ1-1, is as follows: GAGVSQSPSNKVTEKGKDVELRCDPISGHTALYWYRQSLGQGLEFLIYFQGNSAPDKSGLPSDRFSAERTGGSVSTLTIQRTQQEDSAVYLCASSFEGVAEAFFGQGTRLTVV.

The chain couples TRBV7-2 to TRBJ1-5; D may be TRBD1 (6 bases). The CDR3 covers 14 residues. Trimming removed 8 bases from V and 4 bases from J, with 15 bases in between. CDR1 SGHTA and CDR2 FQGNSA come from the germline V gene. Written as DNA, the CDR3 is TGTGCCAGCCGGGGGGCCTCCGCTAATCAGCCCCAGCATTTT. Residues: CASRGASANQPQHF.

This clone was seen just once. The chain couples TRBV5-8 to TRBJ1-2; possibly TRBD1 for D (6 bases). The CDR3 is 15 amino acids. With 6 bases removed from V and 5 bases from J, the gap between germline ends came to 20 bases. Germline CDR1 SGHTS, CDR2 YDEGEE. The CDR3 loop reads CASTRGAQGRYGYTF. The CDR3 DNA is TGTGCCAGCACCCGGGGGGCGCAGGGACGTTATGGCTACACCTTC.

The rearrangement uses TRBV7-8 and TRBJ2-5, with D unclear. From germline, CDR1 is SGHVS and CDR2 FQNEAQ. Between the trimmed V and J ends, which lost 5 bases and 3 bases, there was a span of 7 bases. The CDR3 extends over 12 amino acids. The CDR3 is CASSTQKETQYF. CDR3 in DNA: TGTGCCAGCAGCACACAGAAAGAGACCCAGTACTTC.

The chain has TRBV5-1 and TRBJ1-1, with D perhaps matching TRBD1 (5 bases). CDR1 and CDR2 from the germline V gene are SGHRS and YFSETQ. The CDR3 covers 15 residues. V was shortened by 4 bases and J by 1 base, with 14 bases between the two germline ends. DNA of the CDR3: TGCGCCAGCAGCAGTACAGGAGAGAGGAACACTGAAGCTTTCTTT. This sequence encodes CASSSTGERNTEAFF.

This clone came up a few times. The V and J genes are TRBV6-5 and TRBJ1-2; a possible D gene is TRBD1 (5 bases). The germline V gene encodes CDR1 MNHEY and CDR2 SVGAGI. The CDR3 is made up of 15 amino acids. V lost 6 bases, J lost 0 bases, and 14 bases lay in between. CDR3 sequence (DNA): TGTGCCAGCAGACAGACAGCACAAGCTAACTATGGCTACACCTTC. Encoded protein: CASRQTAQANYGYTF.

CDR3 protein: CASSRQVGQGYYGYTF. For the CDR3, the DNA is TGTGCCAGCAGCCGGCAGGTGGGACAGGGCTACTATGGCTACACCTTC. This chain joins TRBV14 and TRBJ1-2; TRBD1 aligns across 9 bases. Germline loops: CDR1 SGHDN, CDR2 FVKESK. This CDR3 comprises 16 residues. V trimming: 4 bases; J trimming: 3 bases; junction bases outside the gene matches: 9. The whole variable domain, remainder taken from reference TRBV14 and TRBJ1-2, is EAGVTQFPSHSVIEKGQTVTLRCDPISGHDNLYWYRRVMGKEIKFLLHFVKESKQDESGMPNNRFLAERTGGTYSTLKVQPAELEDSGVYFCASSRQVGQGYYGYTFGSGTRLTVV.

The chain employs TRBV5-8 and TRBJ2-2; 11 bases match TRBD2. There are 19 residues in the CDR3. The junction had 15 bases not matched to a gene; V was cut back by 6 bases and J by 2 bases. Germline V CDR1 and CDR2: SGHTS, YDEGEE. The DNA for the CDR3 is TGTGCCAGCACCGAGAAACTTAGCGGGAGGGCCCTCAACACCGGGGAGCTGTTTTTT. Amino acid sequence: CASTEKLSGRALNTGELFF.

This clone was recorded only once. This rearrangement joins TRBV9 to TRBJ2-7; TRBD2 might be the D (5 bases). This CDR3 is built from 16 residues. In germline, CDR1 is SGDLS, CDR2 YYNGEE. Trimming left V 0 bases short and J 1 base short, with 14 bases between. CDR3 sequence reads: CASSVGPYSASYEQYF. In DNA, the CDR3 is TGTGCCAGCAGCGTAGGACCTTATAGCGCATCCTACGAGCAGTACTTC. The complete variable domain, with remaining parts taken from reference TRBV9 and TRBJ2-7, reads DSGVTQTPKHLITATGQRVTLRCSPRSGDLSVYWYQQSLDQGLQFLIQYYNGEERAKGNILERFSAQQFPDLHSELNLSSLELGDSALYFCASSVGPYSASYEQYFGPGTRLTVT.

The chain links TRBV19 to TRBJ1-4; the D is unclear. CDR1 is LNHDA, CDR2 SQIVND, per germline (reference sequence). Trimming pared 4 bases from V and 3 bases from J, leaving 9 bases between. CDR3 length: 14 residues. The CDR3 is CASSKWTSNEKLFF. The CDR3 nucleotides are TGTGCCAGTAGTAAATGGACTTCTAATGAAAAACTGTTTTTT.